These 16 T cell receptor beta chains came from one sample sequenced in a study of T cell responses to AZD1222 COVID-19 vaccine. Assay: immunoSEQ multiplex PCR; the TCRdb copy retains only in-frame clones and omits some. The sample contains fewer than 150,000 clones, approximately 90% of which appear only once. The starting material was peripheral blood, obtained on day 0 of AZD1222 vaccination. All receptors come from an adult in good health.

V gene TRBV7-6 combines with J gene TRBJ1-2; no clear D gene. The CDR3 length is 11 residues. Trimming took off 3 bases at V and 4 bases at J, with 3 bases between the two ends. Germline V lookup: CDR1 SGHVS, CDR2 FNYEAQ. CDR3 DNA sequence: TGTGCCAGCAGCTTCAGCTATGGCTACACCTTC. Residues: CASSFSYGYTF.

V gene TRBV19 combines with J gene TRBJ1-6; the match to TRBD1 covers 8 bases. Losses at the gene ends were 6 bases for V and 5 bases for J; bases not matched to a gene: 9. Germline assignment: CDR1 LNHDA and CDR2 SQIVND (reference sequence). This CDR3 region has 16 residues. CDR3 loop: CASRSLSQGDNSPLHF. Written as DNA, the CDR3 is TGTGCCAGTAGAAGCCTTTCACAGGGGGATAATTCACCCCTCCACTTT.

The chain recombines TRBV9 with TRBJ2-5; D uncertain. V was clipped by 0 bases and J by 0 bases, with 9 bases between them. The CDR3 has 15 residues. In germline, CDR1 is SGDLS, CDR2 YYNGEE. CDR3 bases: TGTGCCAGCAGCGTAGGGAAGCTTAACCAAGAGACCCAGTACTTC. As protein: CASSVGKLNQETQYF.

V is TRBV27 and J is TRBJ2-7; weak D call: TRBD2 (5 bases). The germline gives CDR1 MNHEY, CDR2 SMNVEV (reference sequence). V was pared by 6 bases and J by 4 bases, with 13 bases between. CDR3 length: 13 residues. The CDR3 spells CASSRGFRYEQYF. CDR3 DNA sequence: TGTGCCAGCAGCCGCGGGTTTCGGTACGAGCAGTACTTC.

This chain connects TRBV7-6 to TRBJ1-3; the match to TRBD1 covers 10 bases. Germline CDR1 and CDR2: SGHVS and FNYEAQ. CDR3 size: 18 residues. Trimming at V came to 4 bases and at J to 4 bases, leaving 13 bases not matched to a gene. In DNA form, the CDR3 reads TGTGCCAGCAGCTCGACCAGCCCCGGGACAGGGGAAGGAAACACCATATATTTT. Translation: CASSSTSPGTGEGNTIYF.

V usage is TRBV9 and J usage is TRBJ2-5; D ambiguous. The germline V gene encodes CDR1 SGDLS and CDR2 YYNGEE. The CDR3 has 12 amino acids. V gave up 4 bases and J gave up 9 bases, with 13 bases separating them. DNA for the CDR3: TGTGCCAGCAGCCCGGATTCTGGGGCCCAGTACTTC. It codes for CASSPDSGAQYF.

This CDR3 reads CASRRTASTEAFF. The CDR3 nucleotides are TGTGCCAGCAGGAGGACAGCGAGCACTGAAGCTTTCTTT. The J gene is TRBJ1-1, the V gene TRBV6-5; weak D call: TRBD1 (6 bases). The V end was cut by 6 bases, the J end by 4 bases, with 12 bases between. Germline CDR1 and CDR2: MNHEY and SVGAGI. This CDR3 region has 13 residues.

This clone appeared a single time. The chain recombines TRBV9 with TRBJ2-1; no clear D gene. In germline, CDR1 is SGDLS, CDR2 YYNGEE. V lost 0 bases and J 9 bases, leaving 10 bases between the germline ends. CDR3 size: 13 residues. In nucleotides, the CDR3 is TGTGCCAGCAGCGTAGAATGGCGAGGTGAGCAGTTCTTC. Translated: CASSVEWRGEQFF.

V gene TRBV15 combines with J gene TRBJ1-5; 8 nucleotides agree with TRBD1. This CDR3 has 14 residues. With V trimmed by 3 bases and J by 7 bases, 5 bases remained unmatched. Germline CDR1 reads LNHNV; CDR2 reads YYDKDF (reference sequence). Here the CDR3 DNA reads TGTGCCACCAGCAGGGGACAGGTAAACCAGCCCCAGCATTTT. As protein: CATSRGQVNQPQHF.

This chain links TRBV4-1 with TRBJ2-7; 7 nucleotides match TRBD2. The CDR3 covers 16 residues. V lost 2 bases and J lost 6; bases outside the gene matches: 13. The germline CDR1 and CDR2 sequences are MGHRA and YSYEKL. Here the CDR3 reads CASSQWTGGDRGEQYF. For the CDR3, the DNA is TGCGCCAGCAGCCAATGGACGGGAGGTGACCGAGGCGAGCAGTACTTC.

The rearrangement joins TRBV6-5 to TRBJ2-7; 8 positions agree with TRBD1. V lost 2 bases to trimming and J lost 4 bases; unmatched junction nucleotides: 7. The CDR3 has 15 residues. Per germline, CDR1 MNHEY and CDR2 SVGAGI. The CDR3 bases are TGTGCCAGCAGTTACGGGCGACAGGGGATGTACGAGCAGTACTTC. Translating gives CASSYGRQGMYEQYF.

The chain is built from TRBV7-2 and TRBJ2-2; 12 nucleotides agree with TRBD2. CDR1 and CDR2 from the germline V gene are SGHTA and FQGNSA. The CDR3 has 17 residues. The V and J ends lost 5 bases and 0 bases, in that order; junction bases with no gene match: 4. CDR3 nucleotide sequence: TGTGCCAGCAGCCAACTAGCGGGGGGCTCGAACACCGGGGAGCTGTTTTTT. Its translation: CASSQLAGGSNTGELFF.

The CDR3 DNA reads TGTGCCAGTAGTATGGAACAGGGAGCTGGGGACACCATATATTTT. It is translated as CASSMEQGAGDTIYF. This chain joins TRBV19 and TRBJ1-3; TRBD1 might be the D (6 bases). This CDR3 contains 15 residues. Germline V CDR1 and CDR2: LNHDA, SQIVND (reference sequence). V lost 3 bases and J lost 8, with 17 bases in between.

CDR3 in amino acids: CASSEGDRNQPQHF. CDR3 coding DNA: TGTGCCAGCAGTGAAGGAGACAGAAATCAGCCCCAGCATTTT. The rearrangement joins TRBV6-1 to TRBJ1-5; D is perhaps TRBD1 (5 bases). V was shortened by 1 base and J by 4 bases, with 8 bases between the two germline ends. CDR1 is MNHNS, CDR2 SASEGT, per germline. This CDR3 is 14 amino acids long.

The chain joins TRBV10-3 to TRBJ2-1; TRBD2 matches 10 bases. V was clipped by 6 bases and J by 8 bases; unmatched bases: 7. The CDR3 consists of 14 residues. Per the germline V gene, CDR1 is ENHRY and CDR2 is SYGVKD. CDR3: CAIRRAGGPDEQFF. The CDR3 region has the DNA TGTGCCATCAGGCGAGCGGGAGGGCCCGATGAGCAGTTCTTC.

V is TRBV21-1 and J is TRBJ1-2. TRBV21-1 is reported as a pseudogene. The CDR3 has 20 amino acids. The CDR3 is CASSTTLFGVKELVGYGYTF. CDR3 DNA sequence: TGTGCCAGCAGCACGACCCTCTTCGGGGTCAAGGAGTTAGTCGGGTATGGCTACACCTTC.